Listed below are T cell receptor beta chains from one sample, sequenced in a study of shared clonotypes between healthy human individuals. Here immunoSEQ multiplex PCR was the method, and the copy in TCRdb shows in-frame clones only, minus some. The profile covers some 2,500,000 clones, with about 90% appearing a single time and approximately 0.41% taken by the ten largest. Sequences were obtained from naive CD4+ T cells from PBMCs. These TCRs come from a man between 18 and 35 years old in good health. Some clones in this sample may be carry-over from other donors' samples. The CDR3 runs from the conserved cysteine through the conserved F or W. Each record gives: D gene, V gene, clone size, J gene, CDR3 DNA, CDR3 protein. A D gene is named only where the DNA matches it firmly. A clone size is listed for some rows: how often the clone was seen (once, few, many), or a class if it is expanded.

d_call: TRBD2; v_call: TRBV7-3; clone_size: -; j_call: TRBJ2-3; cdr3_nt: TGTGCCAGCAGCCAAAGGGGACTATGGACAGATACGCAGTATTTT; cdr3_aa: CASSQRGLWTDTQYF
d_call: -; v_call: TRBV21-1; clone_size: -; j_call: TRBJ2-7; cdr3_nt: TGTGCCAGCAGATACGAGCAGTACTTC; cdr3_aa: CASRYEQYF
d_call: -; v_call: TRBV6-6; clone_size: once; j_call: TRBJ1-3; cdr3_nt: TGTGCCAGCATCTTGGCCGGCTCTGGAAACACCATATATTTT; cdr3_aa: CASILAGSGNTIYF
d_call: -; v_call: TRBV28; clone_size: -; j_call: TRBJ2-5; cdr3_nt: TGTGCCAGCAGCCAACAGCCCCTGCCGACCCAGTACTTC; cdr3_aa: CASSQQPLPTQYF
d_call: TRBD2; v_call: TRBV15; clone_size: -; j_call: TRBJ2-1; cdr3_nt: TGTGCCACCAGCAGTGTGCCGGGCCCTAGCGGGAGGTGGGATGAGCAGTTCTTC; cdr3_aa: CATSSVPGPSGRWDEQFF
d_call: -; v_call: TRBV15; clone_size: once; j_call: TRBJ1-5; cdr3_nt: TGTGCCACCAGCAGGGATTTTAGCAATCAGCCCCAGCATTTT; cdr3_aa: CATSRDFSNQPQHF
d_call: TRBD1; v_call: TRBV9; clone_size: once; j_call: TRBJ2-1; cdr3_nt: TGTGCCAGCAGCATCACAGGGGAATCCTACAATGAGCAGTTCTTC; cdr3_aa: CASSITGESYNEQFF
d_call: -; v_call: TRBV19; clone_size: -; j_call: TRBJ1-5; cdr3_nt: TGTGCCAGTAGTCCCGGGACGGTTTATAGCAATCAGCCCCAGCATTTT; cdr3_aa: CASSPGTVYSNQPQHF
d_call: -; v_call: TRBV7-2; clone_size: -; j_call: TRBJ2-3; cdr3_nt: TGTGCCAGCAGCTTACTCGGGGGCACAGATACGCAGTATTTT; cdr3_aa: CASSLLGGTDTQYF
d_call: TRBD2; v_call: TRBV4-2; clone_size: -; j_call: TRBJ2-1; cdr3_nt: TGTGCCAGCAGCCAAGCCTCCGGGACTAGCGGGATCAGCTCCTACAATGAGCAGTTCTTC; cdr3_aa: CASSQASGTSGISSYNEQFF
d_call: -; v_call: TRBV6-5; clone_size: -; j_call: TRBJ1-2; cdr3_nt: TGTGCCAGCAGTTTAGGACAGTCTCCGACCAATGGCTACACCTTC; cdr3_aa: CASSLGQSPTNGYTF
d_call: -; v_call: TRBV7-2; clone_size: -; j_call: TRBJ2-7; cdr3_nt: TGTGCCAGCAGCTCCTCAGGGGTCGAGCAGTACTTC; cdr3_aa: CASSSSGVEQYF
d_call: -; v_call: TRBV6-5; clone_size: -; j_call: TRBJ1-1; cdr3_nt: TGTGCCAGCAGAGAAAGGACAGCTTTGAACACTGAAGCTTTCTTT; cdr3_aa: CASRERTALNTEAFF
d_call: -; v_call: TRBV9; clone_size: -; j_call: TRBJ2-1; cdr3_nt: TGTGCCAGCACCCGGAGATTGGACTACAATGAGCAGTTCTTC; cdr3_aa: CASTRRLDYNEQFF
d_call: -; v_call: TRBV28; clone_size: once; j_call: TRBJ2-7; cdr3_nt: TGTGCCAGCAGTACAGCCTACGAGCAGTACTTC; cdr3_aa: CASSTAYEQYF
d_call: TRBD2; v_call: TRBV25-1; clone_size: -; j_call: TRBJ2-3; cdr3_nt: TGTGCCAGCAGTGAAGGGACTAGCGGGAGTCGTACAGATACGCAGTATTTT; cdr3_aa: CASSEGTSGSRTDTQYF
d_call: -; v_call: TRBV27; clone_size: once; j_call: TRBJ1-1; cdr3_nt: TGTGCCAGCAGTTTAGTCGGGGGAGTAAACACTGAAGCTTTCTTT; cdr3_aa: CASSLVGGVNTEAFF
d_call: -; v_call: TRBV18; clone_size: -; j_call: TRBJ1-5; cdr3_nt: TGTGCCAGCTCCCGGGAGAATAGCAATCAGCCCCAGCATTTT; cdr3_aa: CASSRENSNQPQHF
d_call: -; v_call: TRBV2; clone_size: -; j_call: TRBJ2-2; cdr3_nt: TGTGCCAGCAGACCCGGACCGGCCAACACCGGGGAGCTGTTTTTT; cdr3_aa: CASRPGPANTGELFF
d_call: -; v_call: TRBV21-1; clone_size: -; j_call: TRBJ2-3; cdr3_nt: TGTGCCAGCAGCAAGTGGAAGCGGGAGAAGACAGATACGCAGTATTTT; cdr3_aa: CASSKWKREKTDTQYF
d_call: -; v_call: TRBV18; clone_size: -; j_call: TRBJ2-5; cdr3_nt: TGTGCCAGCTCACAGAACGCGGGAGAGACCCAGTACTTC; cdr3_aa: CASSQNAGETQYF
d_call: TRBD1; v_call: TRBV5-1; clone_size: -; j_call: TRBJ2-7; cdr3_nt: TGCGCCAGCAGCATGGGACAGGGAGGCGAGCAGTACTTC; cdr3_aa: CASSMGQGGEQYF
d_call: -; v_call: TRBV10-3; clone_size: -; j_call: TRBJ2-2; cdr3_nt: TGTGCCATCAGTCCCGGGGGAAACACCGGGGAGCTGTTTTTT; cdr3_aa: CAISPGGNTGELFF
d_call: -; v_call: TRBV7-2; clone_size: -; j_call: TRBJ2-5; cdr3_nt: TGTGCCAGCAGCTTAAATTCAGGGGAAGAGACCCAGTACTTC; cdr3_aa: CASSLNSGEETQYF
d_call: TRBD1; v_call: TRBV29-1; clone_size: -; j_call: TRBJ1-2; cdr3_nt: TGCAGCGTACGACAGGGGGTGAACTATGGCTACACCTTC; cdr3_aa: CSVRQGVNYGYTF
d_call: -; v_call: TRBV27; clone_size: -; j_call: TRBJ2-7; cdr3_nt: TGTGCCAGCAGTTTATTGGCGGTAGCTACCTACGAGCAGTACTTC; cdr3_aa: CASSLLAVATYEQYF
d_call: TRBD1; v_call: TRBV7-8; clone_size: -; j_call: TRBJ2-7; cdr3_nt: TGTGCCAGCAGCCCACAGGACAGGGGGTTACTCTACGAGCAGTACTTC; cdr3_aa: CASSPQDRGLLYEQYF
d_call: -; v_call: TRBV7-9; clone_size: -; j_call: TRBJ1-4; cdr3_nt: TGTGCCAGCAGCACGCACAGGGTATCCACTAATGAAAAACTGTTTTTT; cdr3_aa: CASSTHRVSTNEKLFF
d_call: TRBD2; v_call: TRBV4-1; clone_size: -; j_call: TRBJ2-1; cdr3_nt: TGCGCCAGCAGCCAAGATTTAGCGGGAGTAGGGTACAATGAGCAGTTCTTC; cdr3_aa: CASSQDLAGVGYNEQFF
d_call: -; v_call: TRBV7-2; clone_size: -; j_call: TRBJ2-1; cdr3_nt: TGTGCCAGCAGCCTAGCCGGCTCCTACAATGAGCAGTTCTTC; cdr3_aa: CASSLAGSYNEQFF
d_call: TRBD2; v_call: TRBV6-4; clone_size: -; j_call: TRBJ2-3; cdr3_nt: TGTGCCAGCAGTCTCGCGGGAGGCCTAAGCACAGATACGCAGTATTTT; cdr3_aa: CASSLAGGLSTDTQYF
d_call: -; v_call: TRBV4-1; clone_size: -; j_call: TRBJ1-1; cdr3_nt: TGCGCCAGCAGTCTCACCGGGGACACTGAAGCTTTCTTT; cdr3_aa: CASSLTGDTEAFF
d_call: TRBD2; v_call: TRBV2; clone_size: -; j_call: TRBJ2-7; cdr3_nt: TGTGCCAGCCACGTGACTAGCGGGGAATACGAGCAGTACTTC; cdr3_aa: CASHVTSGEYEQYF
d_call: -; v_call: TRBV7-2; clone_size: -; j_call: TRBJ1-2; cdr3_nt: TGTGCCAGCAGCTTATTGGGACGGTTCTATGGCTACACCTTC; cdr3_aa: CASSLLGRFYGYTF
d_call: -; v_call: TRBV28; clone_size: -; j_call: TRBJ2-1; cdr3_nt: TGTGCCAGCAGATACGACTCCTGGGGCAATGAGCAGTTCTTC; cdr3_aa: CASRYDSWGNEQFF
d_call: -; v_call: TRBV28; clone_size: -; j_call: TRBJ1-5; cdr3_nt: TGTGCCAGCAGTTTGGGGAGGGGAAATCAGCCCCAGCATTTT; cdr3_aa: CASSLGRGNQPQHF
d_call: -; v_call: TRBV7-9; clone_size: -; j_call: TRBJ1-4; cdr3_nt: TGTGCCAGCAGCTTACGGTTACAAGAGGGTGAAAAACTGTTTTTT; cdr3_aa: CASSLRLQEGEKLFF
d_call: TRBD1; v_call: TRBV30; clone_size: -; j_call: TRBJ1-1; cdr3_nt: TGTGCCTGGAGAAAAGACAGGGCCACTGAAGCTTTCTTT; cdr3_aa: CAWRKDRATEAFF
d_call: -; v_call: TRBV4-2; clone_size: -; j_call: TRBJ2-6; cdr3_nt: TGTGCCAGCAGCCAAGAATACCGGGCAGGGGCCAACGTCCTGACTTTC; cdr3_aa: CASSQEYRAGANVLTF
d_call: -; v_call: TRBV29-1; clone_size: -; j_call: TRBJ1-2; cdr3_nt: TGCAGCGTGCGAGACAGCAACTATGGCTACACCTTC; cdr3_aa: CSVRDSNYGYTF
d_call: -; v_call: TRBV7-8; clone_size: -; j_call: TRBJ1-3; cdr3_nt: TGTGCCAGCAGCCCGGAGGACGATGGAAACACCATATATTTT; cdr3_aa: CASSPEDDGNTIYF
d_call: TRBD1; v_call: TRBV2; clone_size: -; j_call: TRBJ2-1; cdr3_nt: TGTGCCTTTGACCCCGGACAGGGCCTCCCTAACCCCTACAATGAGCAGTTCTTC; cdr3_aa: CAFDPGQGLPNPYNEQFF
d_call: TRBD2; v_call: TRBV27; clone_size: -; j_call: TRBJ2-1; cdr3_nt: TGTGCCAGCAGTTTTGGCGGGAGGACCCATGAGCAGTTCTTC; cdr3_aa: CASSFGGRTHEQFF
d_call: -; v_call: TRBV25-1; clone_size: once; j_call: TRBJ1-4; cdr3_nt: TGTGCCAGCAGTGCGAGAGGGGCCTTGGAAAAACTGTTTTTT; cdr3_aa: CASSARGALEKLFF
d_call: TRBD1; v_call: TRBV2; clone_size: -; j_call: TRBJ2-1; cdr3_nt: TGTGCCAGCAGTCCGGGACAGAACTACAATGAGCAGTTCTTC; cdr3_aa: CASSPGQNYNEQFF
d_call: TRBD2; v_call: TRBV5-4; clone_size: -; j_call: TRBJ2-3; cdr3_nt: TGTGCCAGCAGCCGCCCGGCGGGGGGGAAAGCGGATACGCAGTATTTT; cdr3_aa: CASSRPAGGKADTQYF
d_call: TRBD2; v_call: TRBV5-1; clone_size: -; j_call: TRBJ2-2; cdr3_nt: TGCGCCAGCAGTTCGTGGGAGGGCCAGGTCGGGGAGCTGTTTTTT; cdr3_aa: CASSSWEGQVGELFF
d_call: TRBD1; v_call: TRBV7-2; clone_size: -; j_call: TRBJ2-5; cdr3_nt: TGTGCCAGCAGCCCAGAGAAGGGACAGGGGCCGGAGACCCAGTACTTC; cdr3_aa: CASSPEKGQGPETQYF
d_call: TRBD1; v_call: TRBV7-9; clone_size: -; j_call: TRBJ2-1; cdr3_nt: TGTGCCAGCAGCTCCGCCAGGGGGCTCCGGGATCCCTACAATGAGCAGTTCTTC; cdr3_aa: CASSSARGLRDPYNEQFF
d_call: -; v_call: TRBV18; clone_size: -; j_call: TRBJ2-2; cdr3_nt: TGTGCCAGCTCACCCCTTGCCTTTGGCAGCAACACCGGGGAGCTGTTTTTT; cdr3_aa: CASSPLAFGSNTGELFF
d_call: TRBD2; v_call: TRBV4-2; clone_size: -; j_call: TRBJ2-1; cdr3_nt: TGTGCCAGCAGCCAACTAGCGGGACTTTACAATGAGCAGTTCTTC; cdr3_aa: CASSQLAGLYNEQFF
d_call: TRBD2; v_call: TRBV6-6; clone_size: -; j_call: TRBJ2-1; cdr3_nt: TGTGCCAGCACCCTAGCGGGAGGGCCTTACAATGAGCAGTTCTTC; cdr3_aa: CASTLAGGPYNEQFF
d_call: -; v_call: TRBV30; clone_size: -; j_call: TRBJ1-5; cdr3_nt: TGTGCCTGGAATCCGGGACGCTCATCGCGACGGGGGCAGCCCCAGCATTTT; cdr3_aa: CAWNPGRSSRRGQPQHF
d_call: -; v_call: TRBV20-1; clone_size: -; j_call: TRBJ2-1; cdr3_nt: TGCAGTGCAAAGTACAATGAGCAGTTCTTC; cdr3_aa: CSAKYNEQFF